The 5 T cell receptor beta chains listed next were all sequenced from one sample in a study of regulatory T cells in long-lasting Graves disease. As for time point: newly diagnosed GD, antithyroid drugs for less than 3 months. PBMCs were the source of the RNA used for TCR sequencing. For TCR beta, libraries came from iRepertoire HTBI primers and Arm-PCR of CDR3 regions. Each CDR3 protein gets one entry after TCRdb re-called the multiplex PCR reads with MiXCR. The repertoire holds more than 300,000 distinct CDR3 sequences, 16% seen once, with just over 20% in the top ten. These data also formed part of another study, on T cells in Graves' hyperthyroidism and ophthalmopathy.

The source was peripheral blood mononuclear cells (PBMCs), collected at new diagnosis, from a patient treated with antithyroid drugs. Receptors were obtained from a woman under 30 with Graves disease.

Concerning this clonotype itself: An end of the junction does not agree with germline; a read error may underlie this. The chain combines TRBV7-3 with TRBJ2-2; 7 bases fit TRBD2. CDR3 length equals 15 residues. Germline V gene lookup returns CDR1 SGHTA and CDR2 FQGTGA. The chain's CDR3 is CASSLYRPDSGELLF. The CDR3 nucleotides read TGTGCCAGCAGCTTATATAGGCCCGACAGCGGGGAGCTGCTTTTT.

This rearrangement joins TRBV27 to TRBJ2-5; D gene ambiguous. This CDR3 comprises 9 residues. Trimming took off 7 bases at V and 5 bases at J, with 2 bases between the two ends. Per germline, CDR1 MNHEY and CDR2 SMNVEV (reference sequence). Written as DNA, the CDR3 is TGTGCCAGCACGGAGACCCAGTACTTC. Encoded protein: CASTETQYF.

The chain uses TRBV5-4 and TRBJ1-3, with a tentative D call TRBD1 (5 bases). From germline, CDR1 is SGHNT and CDR2 YYREEE (reference sequence). Between the trimmed V and J ends, which lost 4 bases and 0 bases, there was a span of 14 bases. The CDR3 sequence is 16 residues long. The chain's CDR3 is CASSGSGPNSGNTIYF. The CDR3, as DNA: TGTGCCAGCAGCGGATCGGGACCCAACTCTGGAAACACCATATATTTT. Looking up the rest from reference TRBV5-4 and TRBJ1-3 gives the full variable domain: ETGVTQSPTHLIKTRGQQVTLRCSSQSGHNTVSWYQQALGQGPQFIFQYYREEENGRGNFPPRFSGLQFPNYSSELNVNALELDDSALYLCASSGSGPNSGNTIYFGEGSWLTVV.

J is TRBJ2-5 and V is TRBV20-1, with D possibly TRBD2 on 7 matching bases. Germline values: CDR1 DFQATT, CDR2 SNEGSKA (reference sequence). This CDR3 is 15 amino acids long. V lost 3 bases to trimming and J lost 1 base, with 15 bases between them. The CDR3 region is CSASPAGAPQETQYF. CDR3 coding DNA: TGCAGTGCTAGCCCGGCGGGGGCCCCCCAAGAGACCCAGTACTTC.

This clonotype showed up many times. The V gene is TRBV11-2, the J gene TRBJ1-2; D ambiguous. The CDR3 has 14 amino acids. Per germline, CDR1 SGHAT and CDR2 FQNNGV. Trimming removed 4 bases at V and 8 bases at J, with 17 bases between. CDR3 coding DNA: TGTGCCAGCAGCTCCGTCCGAGGGCCGAGGGGCTACACCTTC. Its translation: CASSSVRGPRGYTF.